Below, 24 T cell receptor beta chains from the same sample are listed, as sequenced in a study of post-analysis software for immune sequencing data. General study results and limits: Five or six TRBV segments were more frequent in patients than controls; TRBV5-6, TRBV5-1 and TRBV20-1 belonged to this group.

TCR beta libraries were prepared from cDNA with unique molecular identifiers. TCRdb re-called the PCR reads through MiXCR, storing one row per CDR3 protein. The table has approximately 260,000 distinct CDR3 sequences, about 38% seen once. No antigen is known for these receptors. Input material: blood. The receptors here all came from a girl aged 5 to 17 with multiple sclerosis.

Many counts were recorded for this clonotype. V and J are TRBV11-2 and TRBJ2-1; TRBD1 aligns across 7 bases. V lost 1 base, J lost 8 bases, and 5 bases stayed unmatched. CDR1 is SGHAT and CDR2 is FQNNGV in the germline V gene. This CDR3 has 14 residues. CDR3 residues: CASSLGRGSYEQFF. The CDR3 DNA reads as TGTGCCAGCAGCTTAGGCAGGGGGTCCTATGAGCAGTTCTTC. Using reference TRBV11-2 and TRBJ2-1 for the parts outside the CDR3, the full variable domain is EAGVAQSPRYKIIEKRQSVAFWCNPISGHATLYWYQQILGQGPKLLIQFQNNGVVDDSQLPKDRFSAERLKGVDSTLKIQPAKLEDSAVYLCASSLGRGSYEQFFGPGTRLTVL.

This clonotype was recorded at least ten times. This chain joins TRBV29-1 and TRBJ2-1, with D unresolved. CDR3 length: 10 residues. Trimming removed 5 bases at V and 7 bases at J, with 6 bases between. CDR1 is SQVTM and CDR2 is ANQGSEA in the germline V gene. The DNA for the CDR3 is TGCAGCGTTTGGTCTAATGAGCAGTTCTTC. Translated, it gives CSVWSNEQFF.

This clonotype was seen ten or more times. The genes are TRBV5-1 and TRBJ1-1; D perhaps matches TRBD1 (6 bases). Germline V gives CDR1 SGHRS, CDR2 YFSETQ. Trimming took 4 bases from V and 1 from J, leaving 11 bases between them. This CDR3 spans 14 amino acids. CDR3 sequence: CASSLRGGNTEAFF. The CDR3 DNA reads TGCGCCAGCAGCCTCCGAGGGGGGAACACTGAAGCTTTCTTT.

At least ten counts were recorded for this clonotype. V usage is TRBV6-6 and J usage is TRBJ2-5; weak D call: TRBD2 (5 bases). The V gene lost 10 bases and the J gene lost 5 bases, with 17 bases spanning the gap. The germline gives CDR1 MNHNY, CDR2 SVGAGI (reference sequence). The CDR3 contains 13 residues. The CDR3 here is CATQRGKTETQYF. The CDR3 bases are TGTGCCACCCAGCGAGGGAAAACGGAGACCCAGTACTTC.

Concerning this clonotype: A clone one base away is much larger, so this may be a read error. The chain joins TRBV5-1 to TRBJ2-1; D is possibly TRBD2 (6 bases). Germline V CDR1 and CDR2: SGHRS, YFSETQ. The CDR3 consists of 15 residues. The V and J ends lost 4 bases and 6 bases respectively, with 17 bases between them. The CDR3 nucleotides read TGCGCCAGCAGCGCCCGGGACTCCAATCGCAATGAGCAGTTCTTC. Translating it yields CASSARDSNRNEQFF.

This clonotype has a count of ten or more. This chain connects TRBV20-1 to TRBJ2-7; 9 bases align to TRBD2. V was clipped by 0 bases and J by 2 bases; unmatched bases: 5. The CDR3 sequence is 15 residues long. The germline gives CDR1 DFQATT, CDR2 SNEGSKA (reference sequence). In nucleotides, the CDR3 is TGCAGTGCTAGAGAATATAGCGGGAGCGCCTACGAGCAGTACTTC. Translation gives CSAREYSGSAYEQYF.

This clonotype has only a few counts. The rearrangement uses TRBV20-1 and TRBJ2-7, with D perhaps TRBD1 (6 bases). Germline V gene sequence: CDR1 DFQATT, CDR2 SNEGSKA (reference sequence). Trimming took 6 bases from V and 6 from J, leaving 12 bases between them. CDR3 length: 11 amino acids. CDR3: CSALRGIEQYF. CDR3 in DNA: TGCAGTGCACTCAGGGGCATCGAGCAGTACTTC.

This clonotype has just a few counts. The V call is TRBV10-3, the J call TRBJ2-1; 12 positions agree with TRBD2. The germline gives CDR1 ENHRY, CDR2 SYGVKD. V gave up 4 bases and J gave up 6 bases; unmatched junction bases: 7. This CDR3 has 16 residues. DNA for the CDR3: TGTGCCATCAGTGGGGAACTAGCGGGGGGCCTCAATGAGCAGTTCTTC. It is translated as CAISGELAGGLNEQFF.

In this sample, this clonotype turned up once. This may be a read error, as it is one base from a much larger clone. Here the CDR3 DNA reads TGTGCCACCAACAGAGCCCTTCTAGGACTAGCGGGGGGCACAGATACGCAGTATTTT. As protein: CATNRALLGLAGGTDTQYF. The V call is TRBV15, the J call TRBJ2-3, with 13 bases that match TRBD2. The CDR3 sequence is 19 residues long. Germline V gene data show CDR1 as LNHNV and CDR2 as YYDKDF (reference sequence).

Notes on this clonotype: A much larger clone is a single base away; this may be a read error. This chain links TRBV20-1 with TRBJ2-5; D perhaps matches TRBD2 (6 bases). The CDR3 is made up of 15 amino acids. CDR1 and CDR2 from the germline V gene are DFQATT and SNEGSKA (reference sequence). V was clipped by 7 bases and J by 3 bases, with 21 bases between them. The CDR3 nucleotides are TGCAGTGGGGGGTCAGGGACTGGCGGCAAAGAGACCCAGTACTTC. This gives the protein CSGGSGTGGKETQYF.

This clonotype was observed many times. The V call is TRBV6-2 or TRBV6-3, the J call TRBJ1-2; D perhaps matches TRBD1 (5 bases). The CDR3 sequence is 14 residues long. Trimming stripped 6 bases from V and 8 bases from J, with 19 bases between. Per the germline V gene, CDR1 is MNHEY and CDR2 is SVGEGT. The CDR3 nucleotides read TGTGCCAGCAGGGATACTTATTCGAGGGGAGGCTACACCTTC. This encodes CASRDTYSRGGYTF.

The rearrangement uses TRBV6-5 and TRBJ2-3, with D possibly TRBD1 on 5 matching bases. CDR3 length: 15 amino acids. Germline V gene data show CDR1 as MNHEY and CDR2 as SVGAGI. Trimming stripped 5 bases from V and 0 bases from J, with 12 bases between. The DNA of the CDR3 is TGTGCCAGCAGTCTGACAGTATACAGCACAGATACGCAGTATTTT. It translates to CASSLTVYSTDTQYF.

This clonotype was detected ten times or more. The J gene is TRBJ1-2, the V gene TRBV28, with unresolved D. V shed 3 bases and J shed 4 bases, with 9 bases lying between them. The germline V gene has CDR1 MDHEN and CDR2 SYDVKM. CDR3 size: 13 residues. The CDR3, as DNA: TGTGCCAGCAGTTTTCAGGTCACCTATGGCTACACCTTC. Translation: CASSFQVTYGYTF.

The rearrangement links TRBV5-1 to TRBJ2-2; D is unresolved. Germline-derived CDR1 and CDR2 are SGHRS and YFSETQ. The V end was cut by 1 base, the J end by 1 base, with 11 bases between. The CDR3 is 16 amino acids. CDR3 in DNA: TGCGCCAGCAGCTTGTTCGCAGAGAGGAACACCGGGGAGCTGTTTTTT. This translates into CASSLFAERNTGELFF.

This clonotype was observed many times. The chain links TRBV27 to TRBJ1-2, with 7 bases lining up with TRBD1. The J segment lost 4 bases and the V segment lost 5 bases, leaving 10 bases of the junction unmatched. The CDR3 is 15 residues long. Per germline, CDR1 MNHEY and CDR2 SMNVEV (reference sequence). The CDR3 region has the DNA TGTGCCAGCAGTCCGGGGACAGTGGGCCCCTATGGCTACACCTTC. Translated, it gives CASSPGTVGPYGYTF.

This clonotype turned up a few times. The chain has TRBV29-1 and TRBJ2-2; D ambiguous. The length of the CDR3 is 13 residues. Trimming removed 3 bases at V and 4 bases at J, with 9 bases between. Germline V lookup: CDR1 SQVTM, CDR2 ANQGSEA. The CDR3 DNA reads as TGCAGCGTTGAGCTAGGAAGCACCGGGGAGCTGTTTTTT. It is translated as CSVELGSTGELFF.

This clonotype has ten or more counts. The V call is TRBV5-1, the J call TRBJ2-5; 9 bases map to TRBD2. The V segment lost 3 bases and the J segment 2 bases; nucleotides outside the gene matches: 11. The germline V gene encodes CDR1 SGHRS and CDR2 YFSETQ. This CDR3 comprises 17 residues. CDR3 loop: CASSSNLIAGDQETQYF. The CDR3 DNA follows: TGCGCCAGCAGCTCAAACCTTATAGCGGGAGATCAAGAGACCCAGTACTTC.

A note on this clonotype: A single base separates this from a much larger clone, so it may be a read error. This chain joins TRBV10-3 and TRBJ1-4; D not resolved. The CDR3 runs 12 residues. CDR1 and CDR2 from the germline V gene are ENHRY and SYGVKD. Trimming left V 4 bases short and J 8 bases short, with 8 bases between. CDR3 in amino acids: CAISVMGEKLFF. CDR3 DNA sequence: TGTGCCATCAGTGTGATGGGGGAAAAACTGTTTTTT.

The rearrangement uses TRBV10-3 and TRBJ1-5; D remains ambiguous. The CDR3 is made up of 14 amino acids. Trimming removed 11 bases at V and 3 bases at J, with 17 bases between. Germline assignment: CDR1 ENHRY and CDR2 SYGVKD. The CDR3 nucleotides are TGTGCCGCCTCGCGATCGGGGTTCAATCAGCCCCAGCATTTT. Translation gives CAASRSGFNQPQHF.

A word on this clonotype: This may stem from a read error, because a much larger clone lies one nucleotide away. J is TRBJ2-7 and V is TRBV15; D may be TRBD1 or TRBD2 (6 bases each). In germline, CDR1 is LNHNV, CDR2 YYDKDF (reference sequence). The CDR3 runs to 16 residues. Here the CDR3 reads CATSRDPRGPSYEQDF. CDR3 nucleotide sequence: TGTGCCACCAGCAGAGATCCCCGGGGGCCCTCCTACGAGCAGGACTTC.

This clonotype was seen a few times. V and J are TRBV11-1 and TRBJ2-7; D might be TRBD2 (6 bases). In germline, CDR1 is SGHAT, CDR2 FQDESV (reference sequence). This CDR3 contains 13 residues. Trimming took off 8 bases at V and 3 bases at J, with 14 bases between the two ends. CDR3 region: CASSPGEIYEQYF. The CDR3 nucleotides are TGTGCCAGCTCTCCGGGGGAAATCTACGAGCAGTACTTC.

The V gene is TRBV20-1, the J gene TRBJ2-3, with D tentatively TRBD2 (5 bases). V lost 6 bases, J lost 6 bases, and 10 bases lay in between. The CDR3 runs to 11 residues. Per germline, CDR1 DFQATT and CDR2 SNEGSKA (reference sequence). The chain's CDR3 is CSAFRGDTQYF. CDR3 nucleotides: TGCAGTGCCTTCCGGGGTGATACGCAGTATTTT.

This clonotype showed up just a few times. The chain links TRBV5-1 to TRBJ1-1, with 7 bases fitting TRBD1. The CDR3 extends over 17 amino acids. V shed 5 bases, J shed 4 bases, and the junction held 17 bases outside the gene matches. Looked up from germline, CDR1 is SGHRS and CDR2 is YFSETQ. CDR3 DNA: TGCGCCAGCAGTCCTGGACGGACAGGTAGGGTTTCCACTGAAGCTTTCTTT. Amino acid sequence: CASSPGRTGRVSTEAFF.

V is TRBV5-1 and J is TRBJ2-1; tentatively, D is TRBD2 (6 bases). Germline CDR1 SGHRS, CDR2 YFSETQ. V lost 7 bases to trimming and J lost 6 bases, with 11 bases between them. The CDR3 sequence is 12 residues long. This CDR3 reads CASGGFANEQFF. The DNA of the CDR3 is TGCGCCAGCGGAGGGTTCGCCAATGAGCAGTTCTTC.